This T cell receptor (beta chain) appears in the sequencing data of a study of naive and memory T cell subsets. In germline, CDR1 is SGHRS, CDR2 YFSETQ. The CDR3 length is 14 residues. The trim removed 3 bases at V and 4 bases at J, leaving 6 bases unmatched. This clonotype was seen more than once but under ten times. The SP2 primer and nested alpha and beta constant region primers amplified ligated cDNA in four rounds. TCRdb reprocessed the UMI-ligation and nested PCR reads with MiXCR, giving one entry per CDR3 protein. The data contain some 40,000 distinct CDR3 sequences, 8% to 13% of them singletons. Treatment meaning: skin biopsy from PPD injection site in Mantoux-positive individual. The library had UMIs added by 3' ligation of an oligonucleotide to TCR cDNA. Unsorted total RNA, roughly 1 to 1000 ng, was DNase treated before reverse transcription.

This chain connects TRBV5-1 to TRBJ1-2, with 7 bases matching TRBD1. This receptor was obtained from an adult in good health. Sequenced here: skin, sampled from a tuberculin skin test site. The CDR3 nucleotides read TGCGCCAGCAGCTCGAAATGGGACAGCTATGGCTACACCTTC. It encodes CASSSKWDSYGYTF.